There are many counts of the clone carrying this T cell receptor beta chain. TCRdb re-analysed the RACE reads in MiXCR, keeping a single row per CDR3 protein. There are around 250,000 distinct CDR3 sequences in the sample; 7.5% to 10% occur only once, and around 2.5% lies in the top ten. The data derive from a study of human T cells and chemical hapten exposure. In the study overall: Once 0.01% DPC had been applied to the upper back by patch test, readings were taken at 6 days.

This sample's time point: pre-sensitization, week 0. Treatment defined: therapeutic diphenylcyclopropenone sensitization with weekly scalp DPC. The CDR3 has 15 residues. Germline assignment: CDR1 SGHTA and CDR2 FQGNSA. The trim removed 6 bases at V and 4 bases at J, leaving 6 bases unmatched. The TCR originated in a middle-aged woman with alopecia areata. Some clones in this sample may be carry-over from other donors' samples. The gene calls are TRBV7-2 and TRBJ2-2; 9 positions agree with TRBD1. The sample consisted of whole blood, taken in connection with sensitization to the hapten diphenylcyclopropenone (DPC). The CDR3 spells CASRTGQGFTGELFF. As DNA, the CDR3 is TGTGCCAGCAGAACGGGACAGGGTTTCACCGGGGAGCTGTTTTTT.